This passage covers 30 T cell receptor beta chains from one sample sequenced in a study of blood T cell repertoires in COVID-19. Assay: immunoSEQ multiplex PCR; the TCRdb copy retains only in-frame clones and omits some. The sample includes 60,000 to 85,000 clones, more than 85% of them seen just once. Sequenced input: peripheral blood. These receptor sequences come from a man in his forties or fifties with COVID-19, enrolled during active disease.

The CDR3 DNA reads as TGTGCCAGCAGTTCACAGACAGGGGGAGAGACCCAGTACTTC. It yields the protein CASSSQTGGETQYF. This chain links TRBV27 with TRBJ2-5; TRBD1 agrees at 9 bases. Germline CDR1 and CDR2: MNHEY and SMNVEV (reference sequence). The CDR3 is 14 amino acids. The V and J ends lost 4 bases and 4 bases, in that order; junction bases with no gene match: 4.

This chain connects TRBV25-1 to TRBJ1-1, with D tentatively TRBD1 (6 bases). CDR3 length equals 13 residues. V was clipped by 6 bases and J by 1 base, with 9 bases between them. Looked up from germline, CDR1 is MGHDK and CDR2 is SYGVNS. The CDR3 nucleotides are TGTGCCAGCAGCATACAGGGGAACACTGAAGCTTTCTTT. Its translation is CASSIQGNTEAFF.

This chain connects TRBV30 to TRBJ2-1; 10 positions agree with TRBD2. The trim removed 3 bases at V and 3 bases at J, leaving 8 bases unmatched. Germline V gives CDR1 GTSNPN, CDR2 SVGIG (reference sequence). CDR3 size: 16 residues. Here the CDR3 DNA reads TGTGCCTGGAGCCGAAACCAGCGGGGGGGCTACAATGAGCAGTTCTTC. Its translation: CAWSRNQRGGYNEQFF.

The V call is TRBV5-8, the J call TRBJ2-4; tentative D call: TRBD1 (5 bases). Germline values: CDR1 SGHTS, CDR2 YDEGEE. This CDR3 has 14 amino acids. Trimming cost V 0 bases and J 2 bases, with 6 bases left between them. CDR3 DNA sequence: TGTGCCAGCAGCTTGGGACAGCCCAAAAACATTCAGTACTTC. Protein sequence: CASSLGQPKNIQYF.

The chain employs TRBV5-1 and TRBJ1-6; D is unresolved. The V gene's germline CDR1 is SGHRS and CDR2 YFSETQ. V was clipped by 0 bases and J by 8 bases, with 15 bases between them. The CDR3 spans 16 residues. The CDR3 sequence is CASSLAPGMMHSPLHF. In DNA, the CDR3 is TGCGCCAGCAGCTTGGCCCCGGGAATGATGCATTCACCCCTCCACTTT. Together with reference TRBV5-1 and TRBJ1-6, the CDR3 gives the full variable domain: KAGVTQTPRYLIKTRGQQVTLSCSPISGHRSVSWYQQTPGQGLQFLFEYFSETQRNKGNFPGRFSGRQFSNSRSEMNVSTLELGDSALYLCASSLAPGMMHSPLHFGNGTRLTVT.

This clone was counted once. This rearrangement joins TRBV15 to TRBJ2-5; D ambiguous. Germline V gene sequence: CDR1 LNHNV, CDR2 YYDKDF (reference sequence). The CDR3 is made up of 13 amino acids. V lost 1 base and J lost 5, with 8 bases in between. This CDR3 is CATSRVAMETQYF. CDR3 bases: TGTGCCACCAGCAGAGTGGCAATGGAGACCCAGTACTTC.

This sequence joins TRBV30 and TRBJ1-1; D gene unclear. CDR1 GTSNPN and CDR2 SVGIG come from the germline V gene (reference sequence). This CDR3 contains 14 residues. The V end lost 1 base, the J end lost 5 bases, and 14 bases lay between the germline ends. For the CDR3, the DNA is TGTGCCTGGAGTGCTCTACTTCCGGGAACTGAAGCTTTCTTT. This translates into CAWSALLPGTEAFF.

This clone appeared once. The chain couples TRBV9 to TRBJ2-3; weak D call: TRBD2 (6 bases). V lost 5 bases, J lost 1 base, and 17 bases lay in between. CDR1 is SGDLS, CDR2 YYNGEE, per germline. This CDR3 is 16 amino acids long. CDR3 region: CASSEFAGRRTDTQYF. CDR3 sequence (DNA): TGTGCCAGCAGTGAATTCGCGGGGAGGCGCACAGATACGCAGTATTTT.

This chain connects TRBV11-3 to TRBJ1-2, with unresolved D. The V end lost 4 bases, the J end lost 4 bases, and 19 bases lay between the germline ends. CDR1 and CDR2 (germline): SGHNT, YENEEA. The CDR3 is 16 residues long. CDR3 sequence: CASSSSPGTPFYGYTF. DNA of the CDR3: TGTGCCAGCAGCTCATCCCCGGGTACCCCTTTCTATGGCTACACCTTC.

In DNA form, the CDR3 reads TGTGCCAGCAGTAGGGACAGGGACGGCTACGAGCAGTACTTC. As protein: CASSRDRDGYEQYF. V is TRBV6-5 and J is TRBJ2-7, with 9 nucleotides matching TRBD1. The CDR3 is 14 residues long. The germline V gene has CDR1 MNHEY and CDR2 SVGAGI. V dropped 5 bases and J dropped 3; count of bases not matched to a gene: 5.

The chain is built from TRBV6-1 and TRBJ1-2; D call uncertain. Per germline, CDR1 MNHNS and CDR2 SASEGT. The CDR3 sequence is 15 residues long. The germline V and J ends were trimmed by 1 base and 4 bases, with 13 bases remaining between them. The CDR3 region has the DNA TGTGCCAGCAGTGAAGGGAGGTTGACTGGCTATGGCTACACCTTC. This encodes CASSEGRLTGYGYTF.

The rearrangement uses TRBV7-3 and TRBJ1-5; 9 bases fit TRBD1. In germline, CDR1 is SGHTA, CDR2 FQGTGA. This CDR3 is 17 amino acids long. The J segment lost 5 bases and the V segment lost 0 bases, leaving 8 bases of the junction unmatched. The CDR3 loop reads CASSLTFTGTGHQPQHF. CDR3 sequence (DNA): TGTGCCAGCAGCTTAACGTTTACCGGGACAGGGCATCAGCCCCAGCATTTT.

The V and J genes are TRBV5-1 and TRBJ2-2; possible D gene TRBD2, 7 bases. Trimming cost V 5 bases and J 3 bases, with 17 bases left between them. CDR3 length: 16 amino acids. Germline V gives CDR1 SGHRS, CDR2 YFSETQ. The CDR3: CASRLSGGSDTGELFF. The CDR3 bases are TGCGCCAGCAGGTTATCGGGGGGCTCGGACACCGGGGAGCTGTTTTTT.

V and J are TRBV2 and TRBJ1-5, with D possibly being TRBD1 (5 bases). Germline V gives CDR1 SNHLY, CDR2 FYNNEI. There are 13 residues in the CDR3. V dropped 6 bases and J dropped 5 bases, with 11 bases sitting between them. The CDR3 spells CASSQGNDQPQHF. For the CDR3, the DNA is TGTGCCAGCAGCCAGGGAAACGATCAGCCCCAGCATTTT.

The chain is built from TRBV7-9 and TRBJ1-1; 7 bases map to TRBD1. The CDR3 runs to 12 residues. Trimming cost V 6 bases and J 7 bases; bases outside gene matches: 5. Germline-derived CDR1 and CDR2 are SEHNR and FQNEAQ (reference sequence). CDR3 bases: TGTGCCAGCAGTGTACAGGGGTATGAAGCTTTCTTT. Translated: CASSVQGYEAFF.

This chain uses TRBV28 with TRBJ1-3, with TRBD1 identical over 8 bases. Germline assignment: CDR1 MDHEN and CDR2 SYDVKM. With 6 bases clipped from V and 2 bases from J, the junction kept 6 bases outside the gene matches. The CDR3 contains 15 residues. CDR3 DNA: TGTGCCAGCAGCCTGACAGGGGTGACTGGAAACACCATATATTTT. Protein: CASSLTGVTGNTIYF.

This chain connects TRBV19 to TRBJ1-1; tentative D call: TRBD1 (6 bases). The V gene lost 4 bases and the J gene lost 3 bases, with 18 bases spanning the gap. Germline V CDR1 and CDR2: LNHDA, SQIVND (reference sequence). There are 16 residues in the CDR3. In DNA form, the CDR3 reads TGTGCCAGTAGTACTCAGACGCAGGGGTTGGACACTGAAGCTTTCTTT. It yields the protein CASSTQTQGLDTEAFF.

The V and J genes are TRBV11-2 and TRBJ2-2; D gene ambiguous. In germline, CDR1 is SGHAT, CDR2 FQNNGV. This CDR3 is 12 amino acids long. V lost 5 bases, J lost 5 bases, and 6 bases lay in between. The CDR3 region has the DNA TGTGCCAGCAGCCCTCAGACCGGGGAGCTGTTTTTT. Amino acid sequence: CASSPQTGELFF.

The chain links TRBV6-2 or TRBV6-3 to TRBJ2-5, with 12 bases aligning to TRBD2. The CDR3 totals 19 residues. CDR1 and CDR2 from the germline V gene are MNHEY and SVGEGT. V shed 0 bases, J shed 3 bases, and the junction held 11 bases outside the gene matches. The CDR3: CASSYSSSGGASLEETQYF. The CDR3 DNA sequence: TGTGCCAGCAGTTACTCGTCTAGCGGGGGGGCGAGTTTAGAAGAGACCCAGTACTTC.

The chain joins TRBV30 to TRBJ2-3; D is perhaps TRBD2 (7 bases). Trimming left V 0 bases short and J 5 bases short, with 15 bases between. CDR3 size: 15 residues. Germline-derived CDR1 and CDR2 are GTSNPN and SVGIG (reference sequence). The CDR3 sequence is CAWSVDRGAKDTQYF. The CDR3 nucleotides read TGTGCCTGGAGTGTTGATCGGGGGGCTAAAGATACGCAGTATTTT.

The rearrangement links TRBV9 to TRBJ2-5; 9 bases align to TRBD2. The ends lost 0 bases at V and 1 base at J; junction bases unmatched: 10. Germline loops: CDR1 SGDLS, CDR2 YYNGEE. The CDR3 has 18 residues. Here the CDR3 reads CASSVATGGGGAQETQYF. CDR3 nucleotide sequence: TGTGCCAGCAGCGTAGCTACGGGAGGCGGGGGGGCCCAAGAGACCCAGTACTTC.

The genes are TRBV7-9 and TRBJ2-7, with TRBD1 as a possible D gene (8 bases). Germline V gene data show CDR1 as SEHNR and CDR2 as FQNEAQ (reference sequence). The CDR3 extends over 16 amino acids. V lost 4 bases and J 0 bases, leaving 16 bases between the germline ends. In DNA form, the CDR3 reads TGTGCCAGCAGCTCCAGCGGGACAGGAGCCTCCTACGAGCAGTACTTC. It yields the protein CASSSSGTGASYEQYF.

The chain uses TRBV4-2 and TRBJ1-6; 9 bases agree with TRBD1. CDR3 length: 14 amino acids. Germline CDR1 and CDR2: LGHNA and YNFKEQ. The junction had 5 bases not matched to a gene; V was cut back by 7 bases and J by 7 bases. The CDR3: CASNLGQGNSPLHF. The CDR3 DNA sequence: TGTGCCAGCAACTTAGGACAGGGGAATTCACCCCTCCACTTT.

This chain joins TRBV19 and TRBJ1-3; D might be TRBD1 (6 bases). The CDR3 extends over 13 amino acids. V shed 10 bases and J shed 2 bases, with 12 bases lying between them. Germline loops: CDR1 LNHDA, CDR2 SQIVND (reference sequence). Here the CDR3 DNA reads TGTGCCACCCACAGGGACCCTGGAAACACCATATATTTT. It yields the protein CATHRDPGNTIYF.

This chain connects TRBV19 to TRBJ1-2; no clear D gene. Germline lookup yields CDR1 LNHDA and CDR2 SQIVND (reference sequence). Trimming left V 2 bases short and J 5 bases short, with 18 bases between. The CDR3 runs to 16 residues. The CDR3 loop is CASSIWAPMRVYGYTF. The CDR3 region has the DNA TGTGCCAGTAGTATATGGGCCCCGATGAGAGTTTATGGCTACACCTTC.

The rearrangement uses TRBV6-6 and TRBJ2-1; possible D gene TRBD2, 7 bases. The CDR3 loop spans 14 amino acids. Trimming took off 8 bases at V and 4 bases at J, with 15 bases between the two ends. The germline gives CDR1 MNHNY, CDR2 SVGAGI (reference sequence). The CDR3 DNA follows: TGTGCCAGCGCGGGGGCCTCCTCTTACAATGAGCAGTTCTTC. It translates to CASAGASSYNEQFF.

This rearrangement joins TRBV30 to TRBJ2-5; D uncertain. The CDR3 is 11 amino acids. Between the trimmed V and J ends, which lost 8 bases and 5 bases, there was a span of 12 bases. The germline V gene has CDR1 GTSNPN and CDR2 SVGIG (reference sequence). In DNA, the CDR3 is TGTGCCACCCAGGCTGGGGAGACCCAGTACTTC. Protein: CATQAGETQYF. Filled out from reference TRBV30 and TRBJ2-5, the complete variable domain reads SQTIHQWPATLVQPVGSPLSLECTVEGTSNPNLYWYRQAAGRGLQLLFYSVGIGQISSEVPQNLSASRPQDRQFILSSKKLLLSDSGFYLCATQAGETQYFGPGTRLLVL.

This chain links TRBV9 with TRBJ1-1; TRBD1 is a possible D gene (5 bases). The CDR3 is 16 residues long. Trimming took off 1 base at V and 0 bases at J, with 13 bases between the two ends. Germline CDR1 and CDR2: SGDLS and YYNGEE. DNA for the CDR3: TGTGCCAGCAGCGTATACATGACAGACATGAACACTGAAGCTTTCTTT. Protein sequence: CASSVYMTDMNTEAFF.

V gene TRBV5-1 combines with J gene TRBJ2-5, with D perhaps matching TRBD2 (7 bases). Looked up from germline, CDR1 is SGHRS and CDR2 is YFSETQ. The CDR3 is 17 residues long. V lost 3 bases and J lost 4, with 22 bases in between. CDR3 sequence: CASSSNPAGGPAETQYF. The CDR3 nucleotides read TGCGCCAGCAGCTCAAACCCGGCCGGGGGGCCGGCAGAGACCCAGTACTTC.

This sequence joins TRBV5-7 and TRBJ1-2; 12 nucleotides agree with TRBD1. TRBV5-7 is assigned to the ORF class and has an uncertain function. With V trimmed by 4 bases and J by 5 bases, 3 bases remained unmatched. This CDR3 is built from 14 residues. The CDR3 reads CASSKGQGAYGYTF. The CDR3 DNA sequence: TGTGCCAGCAGCAAGGGACAGGGGGCGTATGGCTACACCTTC.